This T cell receptor beta chain was obtained from a study of blood T cell repertoires in COVID-19. Study-level information: T cells, B-cell-depleted T cells, or PBMCs provided the cDNA or gDNA that served as material.

Clones were sequenced by immunoSEQ multiplex PCR, and TCRdb holds only the in-frame ones, with some missing. The repertoire holds some 300,000 clones, 65% to 90% seen once, with 13% in the top ten. The CDR3 length is 14 residues. The germline V gene encodes CDR1 MNHEY and CDR2 SMNVEV (reference sequence). Trimming pared 10 bases from V and 7 bases from J, leaving 20 bases between. This TCR derives from a woman aged 70-85 years with COVID-19, enrolled during active disease. The sample taken for sequencing was peripheral blood. The chain combines TRBV27 with TRBJ2-1; D unclear. DNA for the CDR3: TGTGCCACCATTTCCAGAACCCCCTTAAATGAGCAGTTCTTC. It encodes CATISRTPLNEQFF.